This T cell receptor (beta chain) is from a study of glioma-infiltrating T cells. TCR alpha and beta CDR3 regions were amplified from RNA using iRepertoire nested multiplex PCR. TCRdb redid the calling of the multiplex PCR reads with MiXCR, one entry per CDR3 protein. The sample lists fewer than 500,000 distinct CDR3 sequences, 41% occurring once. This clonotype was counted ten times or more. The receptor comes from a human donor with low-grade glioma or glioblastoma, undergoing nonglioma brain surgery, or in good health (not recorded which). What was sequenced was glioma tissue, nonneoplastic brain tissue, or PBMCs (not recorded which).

Here the CDR3 DNA reads TGTGCCAGCAGTTCCCACTGGGGGGAATCCCTCAATGAGCAGTTCTTC. Protein sequence: CASSSHWGESLNEQFF. The genes are TRBV6-1 and TRBJ2-1, with a tentative D call TRBD2 (6 bases). Per germline, CDR1 MNHNS and CDR2 SASEGT. The CDR3 runs to 16 residues. The V gene lost 5 bases and the J gene lost 6 bases, with 20 bases spanning the gap.